The subject of this entry is one TCR beta chain. Its antigen is unknown. One base away there is no much larger clone; base qualities are not given. These data come from a study of cytomegalovirus exposure and HLA in healthy donors (dated by TCRdb to about 2017). Turning to the overall study: According to an earlier analysis of a few hundred of the donors, roughly 180 million T cells yielded 100 million or so unique TCR beta sequences and roughly 280 Gb of sequence data. Besides the first cohort of hundreds of subjects, a separate validation cohort made up of 120 different subjects was used. All discovery cohort repertoires had been generated using a single sequencing platform. Typing coverage varied by locus: about 620-640 donors for A, B, C, DRB1 and DQB1; under 550 for DQA1; approximately 610 for DPA1; more than 450 for DPB1. The T cell repertoires of about 700 subjects were profiled by immunosequencing and related to cytomegalovirus serostatus. A later analysis re-analyzed previously published TCR beta repertoires from about 730 donors and added high-resolution HLA genotyping to study TCR occurrence patterns. Donor age, sex, ethnicity and CMV serostatus were collected together with the repertoire data. Roughly 5 DR-DQ haplotypes were handled as single units for association and clustering, since linkage in the cohort was strong. Rather than drawing on any new phenotypic data, the later analysis identified candidate immune exposures from TCR beta sequences and the way those sequences occurred across donors. In an earlier analysis of 587 of the donors, high-throughput TCR beta sequencing was used to judge whether each TCR beta V gene segment behaved as functional or pseudogenic. In a later genetic analysis, genome-wide SNP genotypes for 398 of the 666 donors were used, and that subset was treated as a discovery cohort. HLA typing covered class I and class II loci at four-digit resolution. The study aimed to test whether signatures of past pathogen exposure could be identified by cataloging public T cell receptors. To predict cytomegalovirus infection status, the study brought together high-throughput TCR immunosequencing, statistical association of individual TCRs with disease status, and machine learning. Around 330 gigabases of sequencing data and approximately 92 million unique TCR sequences made up an early release that covered about 640 HLA-typed donors. Among roughly 370 genotyped donors of the cohort, an average of roughly 240,000 unique TCR beta nucleotide sequences were sequenced per donor, roughly 20% of them non-productive. Of the 300 to 400 genotyped donors, 65% to 90% fell in the genetic ancestry cluster associated with self-reported Caucasian donors. Findings and caveats that apply to the study as a whole: Most CMV-associated TCR beta chains appeared to be HLA-restricted in a later analysis, and the HLA associations seemed to be driven largely by CMV exposure. The study gave a list of 150 to 200 TCR beta chains associated with cytomegalovirus. The cohort was sequenced for TCR beta chains only, and without alpha or paired-chain data the features that could be detected were limited. It was suggested by the authors that the approach could potentially be generalized to other disease states and immunological phenotypes. Some IMGT-functional V segments, including TRBV6-2 and TRBV6-3, could not be distinguished by the 87-base-pair reads and were therefore excluded. Because HLA typing was missing for some donors at each locus, association tests included only the typed subset. Roughly uniform sequencing depth across donors was assumed in presence/absence analyses, although this assumption may not hold. An association between a missense DCLRE1C variant and V-gene and J-gene trimming of TCR beta chains was found in a later genetic analysis and replicated in an independent cohort. A later analysis associated some 17,000 TCR beta sequences with specific HLA alleles at a false discovery rate of 0.05. Broadly in line with IMGT annotations, most TCR beta V segments showed up in productive rearrangements about 87% or about 30% of the time in an earlier analysis of 450 to 750 of the donors. A group of highly shared sequence variants was considered likely to be a technical artifact of the sequencing pipeline. Cytomegalovirus status was reported to be diagnosed by the classifier with high specificity and sensitivity in both the original and validation cohorts. In a later analysis, TCR association rates were found to vary across HLA loci, with the most associated TCRs seen for DRB1 alleles and the fewest for HLA-C alleles. A further reported finding was that TCR beta sequences accurately predicted the HLA-A and HLA-B alleles for most subjects in the first cohort. A later analysis reported that several top co-occurrence clusters appeared linked to parvovirus B19, influenza, CMV and Epstein-Barr virus. About 17 rarely observed V segments, including chromosome 9 orphons, were excluded from the earlier analysis of some 590 of the donors because counts were too low. A few of the identified cytomegalovirus-associated TCR beta chains were confirmed in vitro to be specific for cytomegalovirus antigens. Strong co-occurrence of HLA alleles, especially DR and DQ, made assigning TCR associations to individual alleles difficult. For the cohort, immune exposure information was limited to CMV serostatus. Compared with equally common non-associated chains, HLA-associated TCR beta chains in a later analysis were more clonally expanded and had lower generation probabilities. Compared with the roughly 700-donor mean, donors in an Asian-associated ancestry cluster had fewer N-insertions in productive TCRs, according to a later genetic analysis. Linkage disequilibrium might explain the correlated functional status among segregating V segments, but an unknown experimental factor could not be ruled out. Most TCR sequences were observed very rarely across donors, whereas some public TCRs were present in many individuals.

V loses 6 bases of germline sequence and J loses 1 base, and the interval between the two ends is 6 bases. Counted from cysteine to phenylalanine, this CDR3 has 12 amino acids. Only the CDR3 DNA is retained, 36 bases long and in frame from the first base. The germline V gene (reference sequence) specifies MNHNY as CDR1 and SVGAGI as CDR2. The cohort was made up of 500 to 800 healthy bone marrow donors. At the time of sampling, every cohort member was nominally healthy, though immune exposures that went unrecorded were likely present. The donor was CMV seronegative and belonged to the group of more than 300 seronegative cohort members. Every donor gave a peripheral blood sample, and the peripheral blood mononuclear cells from that sample were used for TCR beta sequencing. Genomic DNA extraction from the blood cell samples was performed with the Qiagen DNeasy Blood Extraction Kit. Receptor amplification or capture employed the immunoSEQ multiplex PCR assay. A mixture of 60 forward primers for TCR Vbeta segments and 13 reverse primers for TCR Jbeta segments was used in the multiplex PCR. The CDR3 region of rearranged TCR beta genes was amplified from genomic DNA by a multiplex PCR assay. On the Illumina HiSeq System, the amplified TCR beta libraries were sequenced as 87-base-pair reads. The published analysis was carried out like this. Across the 600 to 700 repertoires, a later analysis counted 75 million to 90 million unique TCR beta chains, approximately 10 million of which were shared by at least two donors. To remove PCR and sequencing errors, raw reads were error-corrected and collapsed into unique sequences using a nearest-neighbor algorithm that merged closely related sequences. CDR3 sequences were aligned to IMGT reference sequences to assign V, D and J gene segments. For a sequence to be retained, a match of at least six nucleotides to both a V gene segment and a J gene segment was required. A rearrangement was called productive if the CDR3 had no stop codons and remained in frame with V and J, and every other rearrangement was called non-productive. Following IMGT convention, CDR3 was defined as the stretch from the second conserved V-encoded cysteine to the conserved J-encoded phenylalanine. In an earlier analysis of 500 to 650 of the donors, sequences lacking an unambiguous match to a single V gene segment were excluded. In an earlier analysis of several hundred of the donors, V segments were called functional above 56.7% productive rearrangements and were called segregating when the between-donor standard deviation exceeded 5%. A statistical classification framework was built to diagnose cytomegalovirus status from the catalog of TCR beta chain sequences. V and J gene assignment, in a later analysis, came from comparing TCR nucleotide sequences with IMGT/GENE-DB human TR gene sequences. The TCRdist pipeline was used in a later analysis to assign CDR3 sequences and most-parsimonious VDJ recombination scenarios. In a later analysis, each TCR beta chain was defined by its CDR3 amino acid sequence together with its V-gene family, and reads lacking a unique V-gene family were excluded. In a later analysis, several hundred highly shared, low-generation-probability nucleotide sequences were removed to address suspected cross-contamination and a sequencing artifact. In a later analysis, a clonal expansion index for each public chain was calculated from normalized within-repertoire ranks of inferred template counts. In a later analysis, generation probabilities were computed with a VDJ recombination model fitted to out-of-frame rearrangements, and the resulting probabilities were checked against IGoR. In a later analysis, TCR-TCR, TCR-HLA and TCR-CMV co-occurrence was scored with hypergeometric tests, and a repertoire-size bias correction was applied to TCR pairs. A later analysis estimated false discovery rates by permuting HLA or CMV assignments 20 times. In a later analysis, co-occurring TCRs were grouped using DBSCAN, and TCRdist sequence similarity was added for clustering within HLA-allele-positive subsets. Repertoires with fewer than 30,000 or more than 120,000 public chains, plus five repertoires with anomalous nucleotide sharing, were excluded from co-occurrence clustering. This immuneACCESS table, as held by TCRdb, lists in-frame sequences with V and J called but not all clones. Of the missing ones, under half trace to an unresolved V gene in checked studies; the others have no known cause. The DNA gave D and trimming, while V, J and clone size come from that table. This sample gives about 180,000 clones in total; over 75% of them show up just once. The ten largest clonotypes hold about 0.5% of the sample.

The clonotype originates from a woman aged 45-65 years in good health and CMV-seronegative. The rearranged segments are TRBV6-6 and TRBJ2-5; TRBD1 is possibly the D segment (5 matching bases). The sample was PBMCs. The CDR3 in this case is CASSQGQETQYF. The DNA sequence is TGTGCCAGCAGCCAGGGCCAAGAGACCCAGTACTTC.